These T cell receptor beta chains were read from a single sample in a study of cytomegalovirus exposure and HLA in healthy donors. Profiled with immunoSEQ multiplex PCR; TCRdb holds only in-frame clones, not every one. The table has about 60,000 clones, less than 85% seen once. The specimen sequenced was PBMCs. The receptors were gathered from a woman aged 55-69 years in good health and CMV-seropositive. The CDR3 runs from the conserved cysteine through the conserved F or W. D genes are given only for firm matches. The size entry is marked missing in some rows and otherwise reads once, few, many or a size class.

V gene,J gene,D gene,clone size,CDR3 length,CDR3 DNA,CDR3 protein
TRBV29-1,TRBJ1-2,NA,NA,13,TGCAGCGTGGAGCCGGGCCCCGGGGAGGGCTACACCTTC,CSVEPGPGEGYTF
TRBV18,TRBJ1-1,NA,NA,13,TGTGCCAGCTCACCACCGATCAGATCTGAAGCTTTCTTT,CASSPPIRSEAFF
TRBV27,TRBJ1-4,TRBD1,NA,15,TGTGCCAGCAGCCGGTTACAGGGGGCTAATGAAAAACTGTTTTTT,CASSRLQGANEKLFF
TRBV27,TRBJ1-1,NA,NA,18,TGTGCCAGCAGTTTGACGCAGCGGGTGCGGGCTCCGAACACTGAAGCTTTCTTT,CASSLTQRVRAPNTEAFF
TRBV5-5,TRBJ1-1,NA,once,14,TGTGCCAGCAGCCCCCCGACATCCTCCGCTGAAGCTTTCTTT,CASSPPTSSAEAFF
TRBV7-2,TRBJ1-5,TRBD1,NA,13,TGTGCCACCACAGGGGATAGTAATCAGCCCCAGCATTTT,CATTGDSNQPQHF
TRBV7-2,TRBJ2-7,TRBD2,NA,13,TGTGCCAGCAGTCGCGGGGGGGTCTCAAACTCGTACTTC,CASSRGGVSNSYF
TRBV2,TRBJ2-7,NA,NA,15,TGTGCCAGCAGTTACATAGCGGGGACAGCCTACGAGCAGTACTTC,CASSYIAGTAYEQYF
TRBV7-2,TRBJ2-5,NA,few,13,TGTGCCAGCGCCGGTGTAGTCCAAGAGACCCAGTACTTC,CASAGVVQETQYF
TRBV2,TRBJ1-4,TRBD1,NA,13,TGTGCCAGCAGACTAATAGACAGGGGAGAGGTGTTTTTT,CASRLIDRGEVFF
TRBV29-1,TRBJ1-2,NA,NA,15,TGCAGCGTTGATAGGGAGGGAGTCGTTAGCTATGGCTACACCTTC,CSVDREGVVSYGYTF
TRBV27,TRBJ1-2,NA,NA,14,TGTGCCAGCAGTTTAGGGACGGGACATTATGGCTACACCTTC,CASSLGTGHYGYTF
TRBV5-6,TRBJ2-5,TRBD1,NA,15,TGTGCCAGCAGCTTCCGGGACAGGGGTGTAGAGACCCAGTACTTC,CASSFRDRGVETQYF
TRBV7-8,TRBJ2-5,NA,NA,13,TGTGCCAGCAGCCCGACTGGCCAAGAGACCCAGTACTTC,CASSPTGQETQYF
TRBV30,TRBJ2-5,NA,NA,12,TGTGCCTGGAGTGTGGGGGGAGAGACCCAGTACTTC,CAWSVGGETQYF
TRBV5-6,TRBJ2-3,TRBD2,once,14,TGTGCCAGCATCCTAGCGGGGGGGCAAGATACGCAGTATTTT,CASILAGGQDTQYF
TRBV9,TRBJ2-1,TRBD2,few,15,TGTGCCAGCAGTAGTTTTGCGGGGGGGACGAATGAGCAGTTCTTC,CASSSFAGGTNEQFF
TRBV5-4,TRBJ2-5,TRBD2,NA,14,TGTGCCAGCAGCTTGGTTGGGGAGGGATTGACCCAGTACTTC,CASSLVGEGLTQYF
TRBV5-4,TRBJ1-1,NA,NA,14,TGTGCCAGCAGCTTGGCCCAGGCTTACACTGAAGCTTTCTTT,CASSLAQAYTEAFF
TRBV6-1,TRBJ2-5,NA,NA,16,TGTGCCAGCAGTGAAGTCGAGGGATTCGACGGGGAGACCCAGTACTTC,CASSEVEGFDGETQYF
TRBV18,TRBJ2-5,NA,NA,15,TGTGCCAGCTCACCACTCCAGGGGCCACAAGAGACCCAGTACTTC,CASSPLQGPQETQYF
TRBV10-3,TRBJ1-2,NA,once,14,TGTGCCATCGATCCCGAGGGACTTGCCTATGGCTACACCTTC,CAIDPEGLAYGYTF
TRBV1,TRBJ2-7,NA,NA,13,TGCACCAGCAGCCAAGAGGCAACCTACGAGCAGTACTTC,CTSSQEATYEQYF
TRBV19,TRBJ1-2,NA,NA,16,TGTGCCAGTAGTATAACGCAGGGCTTCCTTTACTATGGCTACACCTTC,CASSITQGFLYYGYTF
TRBV14,TRBJ1-6,NA,NA,14,TGTGCCAGCAGCCCTCGACTGGGTGATTCACCCCTCCACTTT,CASSPRLGDSPLHF
TRBV21-1,TRBJ1-5,NA,once,15,TGTGCCAGCAGACCCCCGGACAGCTGTAATCAGCCCCAGCATTTT,CASRPPDSCNQPQHF
TRBV13,TRBJ2-1,TRBD1,few,16,TGTGCCAGCAGCGAAAGTTACAGGGGGCGAACCGATGAGCAGTTCTTC,CASSESYRGRTDEQFF
TRBV21-1,TRBJ1-6,NA,few,17,TGTGCCAGCAGCAAAAGGAGATGGAGCAGCTATAATTCACCCCTCCACTTT,CASSKRRWSSYNSPLHF
TRBV30,TRBJ2-7,NA,once,11,TGTGCCTGGAGTGTACGGGGAACACAGTACTTC,CAWSVRGTQYF
TRBV6-5,TRBJ2-7,NA,few,11,TGTGTCTCGGGGAGCTCCTACGAGCAGTACTTC,CVSGSSYEQYF
TRBV5-1,TRBJ2-1,TRBD2,NA,15,TGCGCCAGCAGCCCGACTAGCGGGGGCCGCAATGAGCAGTTCTTC,CASSPTSGGRNEQFF
TRBV4-3,TRBJ1-1,NA,NA,15,TGCGCCAGCAGCCAAGATGCCGACATGAACACTGAAGCTTTCTTT,CASSQDADMNTEAFF
TRBV19,TRBJ1-1,TRBD1,NA,16,TGTGCCAGTAAGATGGGACAGGGAAAGGTGAACACTGAAGCTTTCTTT,CASKMGQGKVNTEAFF
TRBV5-1,TRBJ2-1,NA,few,15,TGCGCCAGCAGTGGGGGCACAGGCCGGGTCAATGAGCAGTTCTTC,CASSGGTGRVNEQFF
TRBV5-6,TRBJ1-1,TRBD1,few,14,TGTGCCAGCAGCTTCCGGGACAGGGTAACTGAAGCTTTCTTT,CASSFRDRVTEAFF
TRBV5-5,TRBJ2-1,NA,NA,15,TGTGCCAGCAGCTTGATGGTTTCGGGTGAGAATGAGCAGTTCTTC,CASSLMVSGENEQFF
TRBV27,TRBJ2-1,NA,NA,15,TGTGCCAGCAGTTTATCACCAGGTCTTGGATATGAGCAGTTCTTC,CASSLSPGLGYEQFF
TRBV5-4,TRBJ2-7,TRBD2,NA,13,TGTGCCAGCAGCGCGGGGGGGGAGGACGAGCAGTACTTC,CASSAGGEDEQYF
TRBV19,TRBJ2-7,NA,NA,14,TGTGCCAGTACGGAAGGAGGAGGGTCCTACGAGCAGTACTTC,CASTEGGGSYEQYF
TRBV27,TRBJ1-1,NA,NA,14,TGTGCCAGCAGTTTTACATCCGAGAACACTGAAGCTTTCTTT,CASSFTSENTEAFF
TRBV9,TRBJ1-2,NA,NA,12,TGTGCCAGCAGCTTAACAGGGTCTGGCTACACCTTC,CASSLTGSGYTF
TRBV6-6,TRBJ1-4,NA,few,14,TGTGCCAGCAGTCCTTCGGACATCAATGAAAAACTGTTTTTT,CASSPSDINEKLFF
TRBV2,TRBJ2-1,TRBD2,once,15,TGTGCCAGCAGGCGACTAGCGGGGGGAAACAATGAGCAGTTCTTC,CASRRLAGGNNEQFF
TRBV7-2,TRBJ1-2,TRBD1,NA,13,TGTGCCAGCAGCCCACGGACAGGGGCGAACTACACCTTC,CASSPRTGANYTF
TRBV2,TRBJ1-1,TRBD1,NA,13,TGTGCCAGCAGTGGACAGGGGAGGACTGAAGCTTTCTTT,CASSGQGRTEAFF
TRBV9,TRBJ2-7,TRBD2,NA,15,TGTGCCAGCAGCCGACTAGCGGGTAGCTCCTACGAGCAGTACTTC,CASSRLAGSSYEQYF
TRBV29-1,TRBJ1-5,NA,NA,12,TGCAGCGTCCTAAGCCCGAATCAGCCCCAGCATTTT,CSVLSPNQPQHF
TRBV25-1,TRBJ1-1,TRBD1,NA,16,TGTGCCAGCAGTGACAACGTAGGGACAGATAACACTGAAGCTTTCTTT,CASSDNVGTDNTEAFF
TRBV19,TRBJ2-3,NA,NA,14,TGTGCCAGTAGTATGGGTAGGGGCGCAGATACGCAGTATTTT,CASSMGRGADTQYF
TRBV9,TRBJ1-4,NA,NA,13,TGTGCCAGCAGCACAGAACAGGGTGGAAAACTGTTTTTT,CASSTEQGGKLFF
TRBV5-1,TRBJ1-5,TRBD1,NA,14,TGCGCCAGCAGCCCCGGACAGGGAGGGCAGCCCCAGCATTTT,CASSPGQGGQPQHF
TRBV5-1,TRBJ1-2,NA,NA,16,TGCGCCAGCAGCTTGGAAGCTGGTCCCTCTAACTATGGCTACACCTTC,CASSLEAGPSNYGYTF
TRBV7-6,TRBJ2-1,TRBD1,NA,17,TGTGCCAGCAGCTCCCAAGATCCGGGACAGGGGGGCAATGAGCAGTTCTTC,CASSSQDPGQGGNEQFF
TRBV27,TRBJ2-7,TRBD2,NA,16,TGTGCCAGCAGTTTATCGGGACTAGCGGGGTTGAACGAGCAGTACTTC,CASSLSGLAGLNEQYF
TRBV6-5,TRBJ1-5,NA,NA,12,TGTGCCAGCAGATCAGGGGATCAGCCCCAGCATTTT,CASRSGDQPQHF
TRBV10-1,TRBJ2-7,NA,NA,14,TGCGCCAGCGGCTATAGCGGAGGGGCCTACGAGCAGTACTTC,CASGYSGGAYEQYF
TRBV6-5,TRBJ2-1,TRBD1,NA,14,TGTGCCAGCAGGCCGACAGGGGAAATAGGTGAGCAGTTCTTC,CASRPTGEIGEQFF
TRBV5-1,TRBJ2-3,TRBD1,few,14,TGCGCCAGCAGCTCGGACAGGAACACAGATACGCAGTATTTT,CASSSDRNTDTQYF
TRBV10-3,TRBJ1-5,NA,NA,15,TGTGCCATCAGTGAGTCGGGGCAGGGCTGGCAGCCCCAGCATTTT,CAISESGQGWQPQHF